Here is one TCR beta chain with its context. Here immunoSEQ multiplex PCR was the method, and the copy in TCRdb shows in-frame clones only, minus some. The sample consists of 200,000 to 250,000 clones, approximately 83% of them appearing once. This record belongs to a study of blood T cell repertoires in COVID-19. Enrolled through a virtual design, the participants were between roughly 18 and 90 years of age and came from about two dozen US areas. The source is a woman aged 40 to 50 with acute COVID-19. The sequenced material came from PBMCs or T cells enriched from blood (not recorded which).

The CDR3 DNA is TGTGCAACAGGGGGAGCTTTCTTT. Translated: CATGGAFF. This chain uses TRBV2 with TRBJ1-1; 8 bases map to TRBD1. Per germline, CDR1 SNHLY and CDR2 FYNNEI. This CDR3 has 8 residues.